This TCR beta chain stems from a study of CD8 T cells in Susac syndrome. Reverse transcription of roughly 0.5 to 1 ug RNA was carried out with random hexamers. MiXCR was run by TCRdb on the immunoSEQ multiplex PCR reads, yielding one entry per CDR3 protein. The sample records 90,000 to 150,000 distinct CDR3 sequences, about 92% being singletons. The CDR3 has 15 amino acids. Sequencing was done on a sample of CD4+ T cells from PBMCs. This TCR derives from a human donor with multiple sclerosis. This chain connects TRBV21-1 to TRBJ2-6. TRBV21-1 is assigned pseudogene status. The CDR3 DNA sequence: TGTGCCAGCAGCGCCTCTAGCTCTGGGGCCAACGTCCTGACTTTC. This translates into CASSASSSGANVLTF.